The entry below describes one T cell receptor beta chain. The J segment lost 2 bases and the V segment lost 8 bases, leaving 6 bases of the junction unmatched. The CDR3 has 15 amino acids. CDR1 and CDR2 from the germline V gene are MNHEY and SVGAGI. The data belong to a study of blood T cell repertoires in COVID-19. Whole-study context: COVID-19 samples from acute and convalescent phases originated in the United States, Italy and Spain. T cells, B-cell-depleted T cells, or PBMCs supplied cDNA or gDNA.

Clinical history reported by participants formed the basis on which cohorts were assigned. Cohort 3 donors were reported recovered after two negative PCRs, clearance, or symptom resolution. The assay was immunoSEQ multiplex PCR, and TCRdb's table has in-frame clones only and misses some. The profile shows about 200,000 clones, around 90% of them singletons. This clonotype was sampled from a woman aged 18-29 years who had recovered from COVID-19. The sample taken for sequencing was PBMCs or T cells enriched from blood (not recorded which). The chain has TRBV6-5 and TRBJ1-5, with 10 bases aligning to TRBD1. Here the CDR3 reads CASSPGTGGNQPQHF. The CDR3, as DNA: TGTGCCAGCTCCCCGGGGACAGGGGGCAATCAGCCCCAGCATTTT.